Listed here are 9 T cell receptor beta chains from one sample, sequenced in a study of identical twins. One entry per CDR3 protein results from TCRdb running MiXCR on the 5' RACE reads. The table records 350,000 to 450,000 distinct CDR3 sequences, about a fifth of them present only once. The sample consisted of naive T cells sorted from blood. The receptor set was obtained from a middle-aged man in good health.

This clonotype was observed many times. The CDR3 loop is CASSPEVGVNLRANYGYTF. The CDR3, as DNA: TGTGCCAGCAGCCCCGAGGTCGGGGTCAACTTAAGAGCTAACTATGGCTACACCTTC. The J gene is TRBJ1-2, the V gene TRBV27; D uncertain. The germline V gene has CDR1 MNHEY and CDR2 SMNVEV (reference sequence). This CDR3 is built from 19 residues. The V end was cut by 6 bases, the J end by 0 bases, with 26 bases between.

J is TRBJ1-1 and V is TRBV5-1; 7 nucleotides align to TRBD1. With V trimmed by 4 bases and J by 0 bases, 12 bases remained unmatched. CDR3 size: 17 residues. Germline V gene sequence: CDR1 SGHRS, CDR2 YFSETQ. In nucleotides, the CDR3 is TGCGCCAGCAGCCCCCCCAGACAGGGTGGTTTGAACACTGAAGCTTTCTTT. This codes for CASSPPRQGGLNTEAFF.

Many counts were recorded for this clonotype. This rearrangement joins TRBV6-5 to TRBJ1-2; weak D call: TRBD1 (5 bases). The ends were cut back, 6 bases at V and 8 bases at J, with 13 bases in the middle. CDR3 length: 12 residues. Germline-derived CDR1 and CDR2 are MNHEY and SVGAGI. CDR3 region: CASSHGTWGYTF. Written as DNA, the CDR3 is TGTGCCAGCAGCCACGGGACGTGGGGCTACACCTTC.

The rearrangement links TRBV12-3 or TRBV12-4 to TRBJ2-5, with a tentative D call TRBD1 (6 bases). The length of the CDR3 is 13 residues. V shed 3 bases and J shed 5 bases, with 10 bases lying between them. As DNA, the CDR3 is TGTGCCAGCAGTTTTTTTCAGGGGGAGACCCAGTACTTC. It codes for CASSFFQGETQYF.

This sequence joins TRBV25-1 and TRBJ1-2, with D hard to call. Germline V gene sequence: CDR1 MGHDK, CDR2 SYGVNS. The CDR3 length is 16 residues. The germline V and J ends were trimmed by 4 bases and 4 bases, with 19 bases remaining between them. The DNA of the CDR3 is TGTGCCAGCAGTGCCCCGGATGGGTCGCAGACCTATGGCTACACCTTC. It specifies CASSAPDGSQTYGYTF.

The chain employs TRBV28 and TRBJ2-7; maybe TRBD2 (5 bases). The CDR3 sequence is 13 residues long. The V end was cut by 3 bases, the J end by 5 bases, with 11 bases between. Per the germline V gene, CDR1 is MDHEN and CDR2 is SYDVKM. Written as DNA, the CDR3 is TGTGCCAGCAGTTTCCGGGGTTTCAACGAGCAGTACTTC. Its translation is CASSFRGFNEQYF. Full variable domain (outside the CDR3, taken from reference TRBV28 and TRBJ2-7): DVKVTQSSRYLVKRTGEKVFLECVQDMDHENMFWYRQDPGLGLRLIYFSYDVKMKEKGDIPEGYSVSREKKERFSLILESASTNQTSMYLCASSFRGFNEQYFGPGTRLTVT.

The chain joins TRBV7-9 to TRBJ2-1; D is possibly TRBD1 (5 bases). CDR3 length equals 15 residues. Trimming shortened V by 5 bases and J by 9 bases, and 20 bases separated the two germline ends. From germline, CDR1 is SEHNR and CDR2 FQNEAQ (reference sequence). CDR3: CASSPRTSRGSEQFF. CDR3 DNA: TGTGCCAGCAGCCCACGGACCAGTAGGGGCAGTGAGCAGTTCTTC.

This clonotype has more than one count but fewer than ten. The chain combines TRBV6-1 with TRBJ2-2; 8 nucleotides align to TRBD2. This CDR3 spans 16 amino acids. From germline, CDR1 is MNHNS and CDR2 SASEGT. J gave up 0 bases and V 6 bases, and 6 bases lay outside the gene matches. The CDR3 protein is CASSPSGFSNTGELFF. CDR3 DNA sequence: TGTGCCAGCAGCCCTAGCGGGTTCTCGAACACCGGGGAGCTGTTTTTT.

The table lists this clonotype with many counts. V is TRBV6-2 or TRBV6-3 and J is TRBJ2-2; D call uncertain. The CDR3 covers 14 residues. Germline CDR1 MNHEY, CDR2 SVGEGT. The V gene lost 6 bases and the J gene lost 3 bases, with 11 bases spanning the gap. The CDR3 bases are TGTGCCAGCAGCCATGGCATAGACACCGGGGAGCTGTTTTTT. Its protein is CASSHGIDTGELFF.